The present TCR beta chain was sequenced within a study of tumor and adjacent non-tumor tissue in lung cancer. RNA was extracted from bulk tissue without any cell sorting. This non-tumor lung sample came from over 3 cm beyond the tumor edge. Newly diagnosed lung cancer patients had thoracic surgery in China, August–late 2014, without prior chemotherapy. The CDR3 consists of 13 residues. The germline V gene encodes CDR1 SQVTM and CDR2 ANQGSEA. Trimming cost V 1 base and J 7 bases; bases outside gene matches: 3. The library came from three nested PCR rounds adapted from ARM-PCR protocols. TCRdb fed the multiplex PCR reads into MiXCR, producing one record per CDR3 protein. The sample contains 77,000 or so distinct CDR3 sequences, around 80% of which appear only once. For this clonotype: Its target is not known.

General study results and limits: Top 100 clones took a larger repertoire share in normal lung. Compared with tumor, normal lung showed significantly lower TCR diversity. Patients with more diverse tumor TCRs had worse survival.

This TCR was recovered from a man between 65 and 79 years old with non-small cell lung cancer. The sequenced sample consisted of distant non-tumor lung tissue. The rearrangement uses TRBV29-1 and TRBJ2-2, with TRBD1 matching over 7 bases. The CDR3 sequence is CSVEGGGHGELFF. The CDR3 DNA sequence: TGCAGCGTTGAAGGAGGGGGCCACGGGGAGCTGTTTTTT.